These T cell receptor beta chains were read from a single sample in a study of CD8 T cells in ankylosing spondylitis. MiXCR was run by TCRdb on the 5' RACE reads, yielding one entry per CDR3 protein. The data contain 300,000 to 350,000 distinct CDR3 sequences, roughly 20% of them singletons. The sequenced material came from blood, either unsorted or a sorted T cell fraction (not recorded which). Receptor source: a female donor with ankylosing spondylitis or in good health (not recorded which). Each CDR3 is given with its conserved first and last residue. D genes are given only for firm matches. Clone size appears in some rows only: once, few, many, or a class for an expanded clone.

j_call: TRBJ2-1; d_call: NA; v_call: TRBV29-1; clone_size: NA; cdr3_nt: TGCAGCGTTGATGTTATCCCGGACGACAATGAGCAGTTCTTC; cdr3_aa: CSVDVIPDDNEQFF
j_call: TRBJ2-1; d_call: NA; v_call: TRBV28; clone_size: NA; cdr3_nt: TGTGCCAGCAGCCAGGGGGGAGGAGATGAGCAGTTCTTC; cdr3_aa: CASSQGGGDEQFF
j_call: TRBJ2-3; d_call: NA; v_call: TRBV7-9; clone_size: NA; cdr3_nt: TGTGCCAGCAGCCTAAGACTGACTGCGGGCACAGATACGCAGTATTTT; cdr3_aa: CASSLRLTAGTDTQYF
j_call: TRBJ2-7; d_call: NA; v_call: TRBV29-1; clone_size: NA; cdr3_nt: TGCAGCGCCGCGATGATGGGGGACGAGCAGTACTTC; cdr3_aa: CSAAMMGDEQYF
j_call: TRBJ1-2; d_call: NA; v_call: TRBV29-1; clone_size: NA; cdr3_nt: TGCAGCGTTTCAGGGACATACGACTATGGCTACACCTTC; cdr3_aa: CSVSGTYDYGYTF
j_call: TRBJ2-1; d_call: TRBD1; v_call: TRBV10-3; clone_size: NA; cdr3_nt: TGTGCCATCAGTGACTCGACAGGGGTAAGACGGAATGAGCAGTTCTTC; cdr3_aa: CAISDSTGVRRNEQFF
j_call: TRBJ2-5; d_call: NA; v_call: TRBV2; clone_size: NA; cdr3_nt: TGTGCCAGCGGCGGGCTAGCTGCTCGAGAGACCCAGTACTTC; cdr3_aa: CASGGLAARETQYF
j_call: TRBJ2-1; d_call: NA; v_call: TRBV7-8; clone_size: many; cdr3_nt: TGTGCCAGCAGCCCCTACTTGAATGAGCAGTTCTTC; cdr3_aa: CASSPYLNEQFF
j_call: TRBJ1-1; d_call: NA; v_call: TRBV5-1; clone_size: few; cdr3_nt: TGCGCCAGCAGCTTCGCAGCACCTGTGGTGGCTGAAGCTTTCTTT; cdr3_aa: CASSFAAPVVAEAFF
j_call: TRBJ1-1; d_call: NA; v_call: TRBV5-1; clone_size: once; cdr3_nt: TGCGCCAGCAGCTTCACAGGGATGAACACTGAAGCTTTCTTT; cdr3_aa: CASSFTGMNTEAFF
j_call: TRBJ2-6; d_call: NA; v_call: TRBV20-1; clone_size: NA; cdr3_nt: TGCAGTGCAGTGGCCTCTGGGGCCAACGTCCTGACTTTC; cdr3_aa: CSAVASGANVLTF
j_call: TRBJ1-1; d_call: NA; v_call: TRBV15; clone_size: NA; cdr3_nt: TGTGCCACCAGCAGAGGGTACAGGGATGAAACTGAAGCTTTCTTT; cdr3_aa: CATSRGYRDETEAFF
j_call: TRBJ1-2; d_call: NA; v_call: TRBV5-4; clone_size: few; cdr3_nt: TGTGCCAGCAGCGTGGGGGGGGTCGGCTACACCTTC; cdr3_aa: CASSVGGVGYTF
j_call: TRBJ1-4; d_call: NA; v_call: TRBV5-1; clone_size: few; cdr3_nt: TGCGCCAGCAGCTTAGGGATAGAAGCAACTAATGAAAAACTGTTTTTT; cdr3_aa: CASSLGIEATNEKLFF
j_call: TRBJ2-2; d_call: NA; v_call: TRBV12-3/TRBV12-4; clone_size: many; cdr3_nt: TGTGCCAGCAGTATCGACAGCCAGGGTACCGGGGAGCTGTTTTTT; cdr3_aa: CASSIDSQGTGELFF
j_call: TRBJ2-7; d_call: NA; v_call: TRBV14; clone_size: few; cdr3_nt: TGTGCCAGCAGCCAGGTATACGAGCAGTACTTC; cdr3_aa: CASSQVYEQYF
j_call: TRBJ2-7; d_call: NA; v_call: TRBV20-1; clone_size: many; cdr3_nt: TGCAGTTTTACTGTTGGTGGCTCCTACGAGCAGTACTTC; cdr3_aa: CSFTVGGSYEQYF
j_call: TRBJ2-3; d_call: TRBD1; v_call: TRBV7-2; clone_size: many; cdr3_nt: TGTGCCAGCACGGACAGGGTCACAGATACGCAGTATTTT; cdr3_aa: CASTDRVTDTQYF
j_call: TRBJ2-7; d_call: NA; v_call: TRBV19; clone_size: many; cdr3_nt: TGTGCCAGTAGTCAGGGTCACGAGCAGTACTTC; cdr3_aa: CASSQGHEQYF
j_call: TRBJ2-7; d_call: NA; v_call: TRBV6-4; clone_size: NA; cdr3_nt: TGTGCCAGCATCCTCGTGGGGCACTACGAGCAGTACTTC; cdr3_aa: CASILVGHYEQYF
j_call: TRBJ2-1; d_call: NA; v_call: TRBV2; clone_size: NA; cdr3_nt: TGTGCCAGTCTGTTTCAGCGGTCTAGCTCCTACAATGAGCAGTTCTTC; cdr3_aa: CASLFQRSSSYNEQFF
j_call: TRBJ2-5; d_call: NA; v_call: TRBV20-1; clone_size: few; cdr3_nt: TGCAGTGCGGCCGGGACCCCCTTTTTGCCCCAGTACTTC; cdr3_aa: CSAAGTPFLPQYF
j_call: TRBJ2-1; d_call: TRBD1; v_call: TRBV10-3; clone_size: few; cdr3_nt: TGTGCCATCAGGTGGCAGGGGGAGACCGATGAGCAGTTCTTC; cdr3_aa: CAIRWQGETDEQFF
j_call: TRBJ2-3; d_call: TRBD1; v_call: TRBV6-5; clone_size: NA; cdr3_nt: TGTGCCAGCAGGTACAGGGGATTTCGCACAGATACGCAGTATTTT; cdr3_aa: CASRYRGFRTDTQYF
j_call: TRBJ1-5; d_call: NA; v_call: TRBV7-9; clone_size: NA; cdr3_nt: TGTGCCAGCAGCTTAGAATACCAAGAGGGTACAAATCAGCCCCAGCATTTT; cdr3_aa: CASSLEYQEGTNQPQHF
j_call: TRBJ2-7; d_call: TRBD1; v_call: TRBV27; clone_size: NA; cdr3_nt: TGTGCCAGCAGTTTAGGACCCTCCGGGACAGGGGTTTACTACGAGCAGTACTTC; cdr3_aa: CASSLGPSGTGVYYEQYF
j_call: TRBJ2-2; d_call: TRBD2; v_call: TRBV5-8; clone_size: NA; cdr3_nt: TGTGCCAGCAGCCCGGGACTAGCAGTCGGGGAGCTGTTTTTT; cdr3_aa: CASSPGLAVGELFF
j_call: TRBJ2-1; d_call: NA; v_call: TRBV4-3; clone_size: NA; cdr3_nt: TGCGCCAGCAGCCGGGTACTAGCAGACTACAATGAGCAGTTCTTC; cdr3_aa: CASSRVLADYNEQFF
j_call: TRBJ1-3; d_call: NA; v_call: TRBV11-3; clone_size: NA; cdr3_nt: TGTGCCAGCAGCTTAAAGGGCTACGGAAACACCATATATTTT; cdr3_aa: CASSLKGYGNTIYF
j_call: TRBJ2-7; d_call: NA; v_call: TRBV2; clone_size: NA; cdr3_nt: TGTGCCAGCAGTGCCAACCCGGGCCAGTTATACGAGCAGTACTTC; cdr3_aa: CASSANPGQLYEQYF
j_call: TRBJ2-3; d_call: NA; v_call: TRBV24-1; clone_size: NA; cdr3_nt: TGTGCCACCAGTGATAGTAAGCGTACAGATACGCAGTATTTT; cdr3_aa: CATSDSKRTDTQYF
j_call: TRBJ2-4; d_call: TRBD2; v_call: TRBV6-5; clone_size: few; cdr3_nt: TGTGCCAGCAGTTATAACGCGGGTAGCGGGAACATTCAGTACTTC; cdr3_aa: CASSYNAGSGNIQYF
j_call: TRBJ2-1; d_call: NA; v_call: TRBV15; clone_size: few; cdr3_nt: TGTGCCACCAGCAGAGATTCTTCCAGCTCCTACAATGAGCAGTTCTTC; cdr3_aa: CATSRDSSSSYNEQFF
j_call: TRBJ1-1; d_call: NA; v_call: TRBV20-1; clone_size: few; cdr3_nt: TGCAGTGCTAGTCTCAAGCCGAACACTGAAGCTTTCTTT; cdr3_aa: CSASLKPNTEAFF
j_call: TRBJ2-7; d_call: NA; v_call: TRBV4-3; clone_size: few; cdr3_nt: TGCGCCAGCAGCCACCAAAGGGGGTCGTACGAGCAGTACTTC; cdr3_aa: CASSHQRGSYEQYF
j_call: TRBJ2-7; d_call: TRBD2; v_call: TRBV28; clone_size: NA; cdr3_nt: TGTGCCAGCAGTGCACCGGGACTAGTGAACGAGCAGTACTTC; cdr3_aa: CASSAPGLVNEQYF